The clone carrying this T cell receptor beta chain appeared a few times. The antigen remains undetermined. Antigen-specific CD4+ T cells were first expanded with viral peptide pools by the ViraFEST assay and only then sequenced. It was after roughly 11 days of culture that CD4+ T cells were isolated. PCR confirmed that the person was infected with SARS-CoV-2 between March and December 2020. The culture medium for 2 million or so PBMC per well included about 10 IU/ml IL-2 and around 10 ug/ml peptides. Cultures had half their medium replaced with IL-2 medium on days 3 and 7. The junction had 11 bases not matched to a gene; V was cut back by 8 bases and J by 4 bases. CDR1 and CDR2 (germline): LGHDT, YNNKEL (reference sequence). The CDR3 runs to 15 residues. This record belongs to a study of vaccination effects on CD4 cells after COVID-19. Across the whole study: Sample donation by two convalescent patients took place 16 days and one week before vaccination. Findings and caveats of the study: Sampling in the study covered few convalescent patients and included no early post-infection timepoints.

Profiled with immunoSEQ multiplex PCR; TCRdb holds only in-frame clones, not every one. This sample has around 25,000 clones, with 69% found just once. This receptor was taken from a human donor who had a prior SARS-CoV-2 infection. The sequenced sample was CD4+ T cells from PBMCs cultured with SARS-CoV-2 spike peptides, obtained before COVID-19 vaccination. This chain links TRBV3-1 (or the pseudogene TRBV3-2) with TRBJ2-7, with 10 bases lining up with TRBD2. The CDR3 DNA sequence: TGTGCCAGCCGGGGGGATAGCGGGAGGTCTTACGAGCAGTACTTC. Protein sequence: CASRGDSGRSYEQYF.